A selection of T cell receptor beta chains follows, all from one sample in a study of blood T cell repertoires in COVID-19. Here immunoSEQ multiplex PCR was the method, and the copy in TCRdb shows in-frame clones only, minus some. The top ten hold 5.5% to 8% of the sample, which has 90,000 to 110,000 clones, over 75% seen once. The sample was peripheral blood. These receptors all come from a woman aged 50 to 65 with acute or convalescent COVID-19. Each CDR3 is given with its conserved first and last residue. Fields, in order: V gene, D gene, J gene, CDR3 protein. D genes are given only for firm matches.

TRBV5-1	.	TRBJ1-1	CASSLGLGGVGEAFF
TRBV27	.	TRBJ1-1	CASKRVTEAFF
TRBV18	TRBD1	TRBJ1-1	CASSLTGTGGSVNTEAFF
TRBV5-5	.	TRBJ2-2	CASSLGQITGELFF
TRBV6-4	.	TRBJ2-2	CASSDSAGNTGELFF
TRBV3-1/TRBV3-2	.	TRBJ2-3	CASSQDRGGADTQYF
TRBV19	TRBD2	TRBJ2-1	CASSITSGMSSYNEQFF
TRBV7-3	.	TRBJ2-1	CASRPSGGNYNEQFF
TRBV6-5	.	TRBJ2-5	CASSYNGGRETQYF
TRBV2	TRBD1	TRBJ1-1	CASSEAGQGAPYEAFF
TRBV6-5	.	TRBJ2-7	CASSYSGDPYEQYF
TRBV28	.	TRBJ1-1	CASSFSPNTEAFF
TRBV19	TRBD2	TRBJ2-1	CASNPSGGYNEQFF
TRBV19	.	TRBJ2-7	CASSPRVGINYEQYF
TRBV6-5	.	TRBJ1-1	CASSLARDTEAFF
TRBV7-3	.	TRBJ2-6	CASSPLVAGTGANVLTF
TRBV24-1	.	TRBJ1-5	CATSDSRYSNQPQHF
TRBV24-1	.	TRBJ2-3	CATSDPGLKGPDTQYF
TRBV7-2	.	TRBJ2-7	CASSLLAGPYEQYF
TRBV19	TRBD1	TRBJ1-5	CASSSPDRGYSNQPQHF